The T cell receptor (beta chain) under discussion was sequenced for a study of blood T cell repertoires in COVID-19. The wider study: Samples of COVID-19 (acute and convalescent) were obtained from the United States, Italy and Spain. Nucleic acid was either cDNA or gDNA, and it came from T cells, B-cell-depleted T cells, or PBMCs.

Authors' processing steps: Nucleated cell number was recorded as an estimate derived from reference gene primer amplification. Assay: immunoSEQ multiplex PCR; the TCRdb copy retains only in-frame clones and omits some. From that table come the V and J calls and clone size; the DNA was used to work out D and trimming. The sample includes roughly 220,000 clones, 65% to 90% of them seen just once. Per the germline V gene, CDR1 is SGHNT and CDR2 is YENEEA. V lost 5 bases, J lost 3 bases, and 7 bases stayed unmatched. This CDR3 has 15 amino acids. The V gene is TRBV11-3, the J gene TRBJ2-1, with 7 bases aligning to TRBD1. Sequencing was done on a sample of peripheral blood. This clonotype was obtained from an elderly man with acute or convalescent COVID-19. The CDR3 nucleotides are TGTGCCAGCAGCGGCGGACAGGAAAACTACAATGAGCAGTTCTTC. This encodes CASSGGQENYNEQFF.